This T cell receptor (beta chain) emerged from a study of OX40 agonist ivuxolimab in advanced cancers. Overall study context: The drug used for patients, ivuxolimab, was an agonistic anti-OX40 (CD134) antibody.

Trimming removed 1 base from V and 7 bases from J; junction bases left unmatched: 8. The CDR3 extends over 18 amino acids. Germline V CDR1 and CDR2: MNHNS, SASEGT. General study findings and limits: Expanded peripheral T-cell antigen specificity went undetermined. Low levels of normalized T-cell clonal expansion also appeared in some nonresponders. In general, CD8+ T cells held more expanded clones than CD4+ did, on average.

In this sample, this clone turned up once. Its antigen is not known. Profiling relied on immunoSEQ multiplex PCR, and the TCRdb table lists in-frame clones only, not all of them. This table holds roughly 75,000 clones, about nine tenths found once. This sample comprised CD4+ or CD8+ T cells sorted from blood, obtained in a trial of the OX40 agonist ivuxolimab. The chain uses TRBV6-1 and TRBJ1-6, with 12 bases fitting TRBD1. This clonotype was sampled from an adult with an advanced solid tumor such as melanoma, head and neck, liver or kidney cancer. CDR3 nucleotides: TGTGCCAGCAGTGAAGTAGGGGGACAGGGGGCGCAAAATTCACCCCTCCACTTT. Amino acids: CASSEVGGQGAQNSPLHF.